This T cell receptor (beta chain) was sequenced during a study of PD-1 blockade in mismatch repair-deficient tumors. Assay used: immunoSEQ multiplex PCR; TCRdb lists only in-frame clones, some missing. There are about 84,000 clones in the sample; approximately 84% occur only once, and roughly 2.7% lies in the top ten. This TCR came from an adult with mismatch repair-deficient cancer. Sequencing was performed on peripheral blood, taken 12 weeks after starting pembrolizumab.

CDR3 nucleotides: TGCGCCAGCAGCTTAGGGACTAGTCTGGATACGCAGTATTTT. Its protein product is CASSLGTSLDTQYF. This chain links TRBV5-1 with TRBJ2-3; 8 positions match TRBD2. Germline V gene lookup returns CDR1 SGHRS and CDR2 YFSETQ. After removal of 2 bases from V and 6 bases from J, the junction contained 5 bases not matched to a gene. The CDR3 totals 14 residues.